These 22 T cell receptor beta chains originate from one sample sequenced in a study of cytomegalovirus exposure and HLA in healthy donors (dated by TCRdb to about 2017). The library was produced with the immunoSEQ multiplex PCR assay. For the multiplex PCR, a mixture combining 60 forward primers for TCR Vbeta segments and 13 reverse primers for TCR Jbeta segments was used. Imported from immuneACCESS, the table was reduced by TCRdb to in-frame sequences with V and J called. These copies leave out some clones; in studies compared against another copy, an unresolved V gene accounts for under half, and the cause of the remainder is not known. This sample has approximately 150,000 clones in its table, and around 75% of those were observed once. Under 5.5% of the sample is held by the ten biggest clonotypes. Sequenced sample: PBMCs. These receptors were obtained from a man aged 18 to 30 in good health and CMV-seropositive.

This clone occurred a few times. V gene TRBV6-6 combines with J gene TRBJ1-3; D may be TRBD1 (6 bases). Germline CDR1 reads MNHNY; CDR2 reads SVGAGI (reference sequence). Trimming took 10 bases from V and 1 from J, leaving 20 bases between them. The CDR3 has 16 residues. The CDR3 nucleotides read TGTGCCACCTCAGACAACAGGGCCAAATCTGGAAACACCATATATTTT. Translation: CATSDNRAKSGNTIYF.

This chain joins TRBV5-6 and TRBJ1-4, with TRBD1 identical over 10 bases. Germline V lookup: CDR1 SGHDT, CDR2 YYEEEE. J gave up 0 bases and V 5 bases, and 4 bases lay outside the gene matches. The CDR3 length is 16 residues. CDR3 amino acids: CASRGTGATTNEKLFF. CDR3 sequence (DNA): TGTGCCAGCAGGGGGACAGGGGCGACAACTAATGAAAAACTGTTTTTT.

This chain uses TRBV11-2 with TRBJ1-2; D unresolved. The CDR3 loop spans 14 amino acids. The germline V gene encodes CDR1 SGHAT and CDR2 FQNNGV. V shed 5 bases and J shed 7 bases, with 17 bases lying between them. The CDR3 is CASSVGGPYGGYTF. CDR3 in DNA: TGTGCCAGCAGCGTAGGCGGCCCCTACGGTGGCTACACCTTC.

The rearrangement uses TRBV7-2 and TRBJ2-3; D call uncertain. Trimming shortened V by 5 bases and J by 11 bases, and 8 bases separated the two germline ends. CDR1 and CDR2 from the germline V gene are SGHTA and FQGNSA. The CDR3 contains 10 residues. The CDR3 here is CASSIRGQYF. For the CDR3, the DNA is TGTGCCAGCAGCATCCGAGGGCAGTATTTT.

V gene TRBV10-1 combines with J gene TRBJ1-1; tentative D call: TRBD1 (5 bases). The V end was cut by 6 bases, the J end by 5 bases, with 13 bases between. CDR1 and CDR2 (germline): WNHNN, SYGVQD (reference sequence). CDR3 length: 13 residues. DNA of the CDR3: TGCGCCAGCAGCCGGCAGGGCGGAACTGAAGCTTTCTTT. Encoded protein: CASSRQGGTEAFF.

The V and J genes are TRBV5-6 and TRBJ1-4, with 7 bases fitting TRBD1. The CDR3 contains 15 residues. V lost 4 bases to trimming and J lost 7 bases; unmatched junction nucleotides: 10. The germline gives CDR1 SGHDT, CDR2 YYEEEE. The CDR3 loop reads CASSTAQEGAEKLFF. CDR3 nucleotides: TGTGCCAGCAGCACAGCCCAGGAGGGGGCTGAAAAACTGTTTTTT.

The chain has TRBV25-1 and TRBJ1-2, with 9 bases identical to TRBD1. V shed 3 bases and J 8 bases; nucleotides not matched to a gene: 4. The CDR3 totals 13 residues. Germline CDR1 and CDR2: MGHDK and SYGVNS. The CDR3 DNA follows: TGTGCCAGCAGTGAGGGGACAGGGTGGGGCTACACCTTC. It is translated as CASSEGTGWGYTF.

The J gene is TRBJ1-5, the V gene TRBV6-1; 8 bases agree with TRBD1. This CDR3 has 16 amino acids. Trimming took 3 bases from V and 4 from J; bases not matched to a gene: 8. Germline V gives CDR1 MNHNS, CDR2 SASEGT. This CDR3 reads CASSDRQGARNQPQHF. As DNA, the CDR3 is TGTGCCAGCAGTGATAGGCAGGGGGCTAGAAATCAGCCCCAGCATTTT.

The J gene is TRBJ1-2, the V gene TRBV6-1; the match to TRBD1 covers 9 bases. This CDR3 spans 14 amino acids. Germline CDR1 is MNHNS and CDR2 is SASEGT. V dropped 6 bases and J dropped 6; count of bases not matched to a gene: 8. CDR3 coding DNA: TGTGCCAGCAGCCTGACAGGGGGGGGAGATGGCTACACCTTC. Translating it yields CASSLTGGGDGYTF.

V usage is TRBV12-5 and J usage is TRBJ2-1, with D possibly being TRBD2 (5 bases). In germline, CDR1 is LGHNT, CDR2 FRNRAP. The CDR3 contains 15 residues. V was clipped by 5 bases and J by 4 bases, with 15 bases between them. The DNA for the CDR3 is TGTGCTAGTGGTCCCGGGGTAGGACCTTACAATGAGCAGTTCTTC. It yields the protein CASGPGVGPYNEQFF. The entire variable domain, with the rest obtained from reference TRBV12-5 and TRBJ2-1, is as follows: DARVTQTPRHKVTEMGQEVTMRCQPILGHNTVFWYRQTMMQGLELLAYFRNRAPLDDSGMPKDRFSAEMPDATLATLKIQPSEPRDSAVYFCASGPGVGPYNEQFFGPGTRLTVL.

This chain connects TRBV5-3 to TRBJ1-1; a weak D match, TRBD1 (5 bases). TRBV5-3 is identified as an open reading frame with a role that is uncertain. This CDR3 has 14 residues. V lost 0 bases and J 4 bases, leaving 10 bases between the germline ends. The CDR3 region has the DNA TGTGCCAGAAGCTTGGCCAGGGATAGCACTGAAGCTTTCTTT. It is translated as CARSLARDSTEAFF.

The chain is built from TRBV2 and TRBJ2-3; D might be TRBD1 (7 bases). Between the trimmed V and J ends, which lost 6 bases and 6 bases, there was a span of 13 bases. CDR3 size: 13 residues. Germline values: CDR1 SNHLY, CDR2 FYNNEI. This chain's CDR3 is CASRVSGGDTQYF. As DNA, the CDR3 is TGTGCCAGCAGGGTTTCAGGGGGGGATACGCAGTATTTT.

This chain connects TRBV6-5 to TRBJ2-7, with a weak D call TRBD2 (6 bases). Per the germline V gene, CDR1 is MNHEY and CDR2 is SVGAGI. V lost 2 bases and J 6 bases, leaving 11 bases between the germline ends. This CDR3 is built from 13 residues. CDR3 DNA: TGTGCCAGCAGTTACGGGGGGACGGGCGAGCAGTACGTC. It codes for CASSYGGTGEQYV.

The chain uses TRBV30 and TRBJ2-3; 12 bases are a match to TRBD2. The CDR3 is 15 amino acids. Germline lookup yields CDR1 GTSNPN and CDR2 SVGIG (reference sequence). V lost 5 bases, J lost 6 bases, and 9 bases stayed unmatched. This CDR3 is CAWSRTSGEPDTQYF. The CDR3 DNA is TGTGCCTGGTCCCGGACTAGCGGGGAGCCTGATACGCAGTATTTT.

This clone was detected only a few times. The genes are TRBV6-4 and TRBJ1-2, with D uncertain. CDR1 is MRHNA and CDR2 is SNTAGT in the germline V gene. V lost 3 bases to trimming and J lost 8 bases, with 13 bases between them. This CDR3 has 13 amino acids. The CDR3 reads CASSESGSGGYTF. Written as DNA, the CDR3 is TGTGCCAGCAGTGAATCTGGTTCAGGAGGCTACACCTTC.

This chain uses TRBV11-3 with TRBJ1-1; D is uncertain. The V gene's germline CDR1 is SGHNT and CDR2 YENEEA. V lost 5 bases, J lost 6 bases, and 16 bases lay in between. The CDR3 has 14 residues. The CDR3, as DNA: TGTGCCAGCAGCCGAGGACTCTCCGGAGCTGAAGCTTTCTTT. Protein: CASSRGLSGAEAFF.

V and J are TRBV5-4 and TRBJ1-4, with TRBD1 identical over 8 bases. This CDR3 contains 15 residues. V gave up 3 bases and J gave up 4 bases; unmatched junction bases: 5. Germline CDR1 SGHNT, CDR2 YYREEE (reference sequence). CDR3 DNA: TGTGCCAGCAGCTCAGAACAGGGGGTTAATGAAAAACTGTTTTTT. Translated, it gives CASSSEQGVNEKLFF.

The chain recombines TRBV27 with TRBJ2-7; 7 bases map to TRBD2. Germline V gene sequence: CDR1 MNHEY, CDR2 SMNVEV (reference sequence). The V segment lost 8 bases and the J segment 2 bases; nucleotides outside the gene matches: 15. The CDR3 runs to 16 residues. The CDR3 region is CASGPSGGSLAYEQYV. The CDR3 bases are TGTGCCAGCGGCCCGTCCGGCGGGAGCCTTGCCTACGAGCAGTACGTC.

The chain employs TRBV5-5 and TRBJ2-1, with D uncertain. The germline V and J ends were trimmed by 0 bases and 0 bases, with 7 bases remaining between them. In germline, CDR1 is SGHKS, CDR2 YYEKEE (reference sequence). This CDR3 region has 15 residues. This CDR3 is CASSLAGSSYNEQFF. The DNA of the CDR3 is TGTGCCAGCAGCTTGGCGGGTAGCTCCTACAATGAGCAGTTCTTC.

This rearrangement joins TRBV27 to TRBJ2-1; the match to TRBD2 covers 15 bases. The length of the CDR3 is 19 residues. Germline assignment: CDR1 MNHEY and CDR2 SMNVEV (reference sequence). The V segment lost 4 bases and the J segment 3 bases; nucleotides outside the gene matches: 10. The DNA for the CDR3 is TGTGCCAGCAGTTCAATACCGGGACTAGCGGGAGGATTCTACAATGAGCAGTTCTTC. Encoded protein: CASSSIPGLAGGFYNEQFF.

This chain connects TRBV11-2 to TRBJ2-3; a weak D match, TRBD2 (5 bases). The CDR3 totals 15 residues. In germline, CDR1 is SGHAT, CDR2 FQNNGV. The germline V and J ends were trimmed by 3 bases and 0 bases, with 10 bases remaining between them. The DNA for the CDR3 is TGTGCCAGCAGCTTCTCAGCGGTTAGCACAGATACGCAGTATTTT. Translated: CASSFSAVSTDTQYF.

The chain carries TRBV5-6 and TRBJ1-3, with 7 bases fitting TRBD1. J lost 1 base, V lost 4 bases, and 11 bases had no gene match. Germline values: CDR1 SGHDT, CDR2 YYEEEE. CDR3 length equals 17 residues. The CDR3 DNA sequence: TGTGCCAGCAGCCCGCAGGGACAGTGGCTTTCTGGAAACACCATATATTTT. Translation: CASSPQGQWLSGNTIYF.